Below are 27 T cell receptor beta chains sequenced from a single sample in a study of siplizumab effects on memory and regulatory T cells. The repertoire was sequenced with immunoSEQ multiplex PCR; TCRdb's copy has only in-frame clones and lacks some. The sample has under 95,000 clones, nearly 95% seen once. Specimen: non-Treg CD4+ T cells sorted from blood. The receptors derive from a human donor in good health.

This clone was counted a single time. This sequence joins TRBV25-1 and TRBJ2-3; no clear D gene. CDR1 and CDR2 from the germline V gene are MGHDK and SYGVNS. The CDR3 is 16 residues long. Trimming shortened V by 2 bases and J by 2 bases, and 14 bases separated the two germline ends. Here the CDR3 DNA reads TGTGCCAGCAGTGAAGTCCCGAAGGTAGCCACAGATACGCAGTATTTT. Its protein product is CASSEVPKVATDTQYF.

This chain links TRBV5-5 with TRBJ1-2; 12 bases line up with TRBD1. V was clipped by 4 bases and J by 8 bases; unmatched bases: 12. Germline loops: CDR1 SGHKS, CDR2 YYEKEE (reference sequence). This CDR3 is built from 16 residues. CDR3 coding DNA: TGTGCCAGCAGCGTCTTACCGGGACAGGGGGCGGGAGGCTACACCTTC. Encoded protein: CASSVLPGQGAGGYTF.

This chain uses TRBV7-6 with TRBJ2-7; 9 bases line up with TRBD1. The CDR3 totals 14 residues. The V and J ends lost 1 base and 4 bases, in that order; junction bases with no gene match: 2. Germline CDR1 reads SGHVS; CDR2 reads FNYEAQ. The CDR3 spells CASSLVQGAYEQYF. The CDR3 DNA follows: TGTGCCAGCAGCTTAGTACAGGGGGCATACGAGCAGTACTTC.

In its sample, this clone was seen once. V and J are TRBV27 and TRBJ1-5, with unresolved D. This CDR3 comprises 15 residues. Germline V gene sequence: CDR1 MNHEY, CDR2 SMNVEV (reference sequence). Trimming stripped 7 bases from V and 0 bases from J, with 13 bases between. DNA of the CDR3: TGTGCCAGCAAAAACAGCACACTTAGCAATCAGCCCCAGCATTTT. Its translation: CASKNSTLSNQPQHF.

The V and J genes are TRBV19 and TRBJ1-4; possibly TRBD1 for D (5 bases). The CDR3 spans 18 residues. Trimming stripped 3 bases from V and 4 bases from J, with 21 bases between. Germline-derived CDR1 and CDR2 are LNHDA and SQIVND (reference sequence). The CDR3 loop reads CASSIRPGAVVRNEKLFF. The DNA of the CDR3 is TGTGCCAGTAGTATCAGGCCCGGGGCGGTGGTTCGTAATGAAAAACTGTTTTTT.

The chain uses TRBV2 and TRBJ2-7; TRBD2 aligns across 10 bases. V trimming: 4 bases; J trimming: 0 bases; junction bases outside the gene matches: 6. Germline loops: CDR1 SNHLY, CDR2 FYNNEI. The CDR3 is made up of 16 amino acids. CDR3 amino acids: CASSGGSGRSSYEQYF. The DNA for the CDR3 is TGTGCCAGCAGTGGTGGTAGCGGGAGGTCCTCCTACGAGCAGTACTTC.

The chain has TRBV5-4 and TRBJ1-1; a weak D match, TRBD1 (5 bases). The CDR3 length is 15 residues. Trimming cost V 0 bases and J 5 bases, with 14 bases left between them. Germline loops: CDR1 SGHNT, CDR2 YYREEE (reference sequence). CDR3 loop: CASSLEGRRGTEAFF. CDR3 in DNA: TGTGCCAGCAGCTTGGAGGGGCGTCGGGGGACTGAAGCTTTCTTT.

As concerns this clone: Distinct nucleotide sequences in the sample also encode this CDR3. V usage is TRBV20-1 and J usage is TRBJ2-1, with D unclear. Germline assignment: CDR1 DFQATT and CDR2 SNEGSKA (reference sequence). V dropped 0 bases and J dropped 3 bases, with 0 bases sitting between them. This CDR3 is 11 amino acids long. The CDR3 DNA sequence: TGCAGTGCTAGAGACTACAATGAGCAGTTCTTC. This sequence encodes CSARDYNEQFF.

The chain joins TRBV30 to TRBJ1-6; no clear D. V lost 2 bases to trimming and J lost 8 bases, with 13 bases between them. This CDR3 is built from 14 residues. Germline V gene data show CDR1 as GTSNPN and CDR2 as SVGIG (reference sequence). Written as DNA, the CDR3 is TGTGCCTGGAGTAACCGCCAGTACGATTCACCCCTCCACTTT. It translates to CAWSNRQYDSPLHF.

The chain couples TRBV20-1 to TRBJ2-3; D gene unclear. This CDR3 comprises 11 residues. Deletions cut 6 bases from V and 4 bases from J, with 8 bases between. The germline CDR1 and CDR2 sequences are DFQATT and SNEGSKA (reference sequence). CDR3: CSAQMPDTQYF. The CDR3 DNA reads TGCAGTGCCCAGATGCCAGATACGCAGTATTTT.

This chain links TRBV28 with TRBJ2-7, with a tentative D call TRBD1 (6 bases). Germline V lookup: CDR1 MDHEN, CDR2 SYDVKM. V shed 7 bases and J shed 2 bases, with 9 bases lying between them. The CDR3 is 12 residues long. In nucleotides, the CDR3 is TGTGCCAGCACCAGGGACACCTACGAGCAGTACTTC. Translated, it gives CASTRDTYEQYF.

The CDR3 region is CASSVLMNTEAFF. CDR3 sequence (DNA): TGTGCCAGTAGTGTTCTTATGAACACTGAAGCTTTCTTT. The chain combines TRBV19 with TRBJ1-1, with D hard to call. V lost 5 bases, J lost 0 bases, and 7 bases lay in between. The CDR3 loop spans 13 amino acids. CDR1 and CDR2 (germline): LNHDA, SQIVND (reference sequence).

V usage is TRBV5-1 and J usage is TRBJ2-3; D may be TRBD1 (5 bases). This CDR3 has 14 amino acids. The V and J ends lost 0 bases and 2 bases respectively, with 7 bases between them. Germline values: CDR1 SGHRS, CDR2 YFSETQ. The DNA for the CDR3 is TGCGCCAGCAGCTTGGGCAGGGTCACAGATACGCAGTATTTT. This translates into CASSLGRVTDTQYF.

CDR3 amino acids: CASSDSPNTGELFF. DNA of the CDR3: TGTGCCAGCAGTGACAGTCCTAACACCGGGGAGCTGTTTTTT. The gene calls are TRBV6-4 and TRBJ2-2; D is uncertain. V lost 2 bases to trimming and J lost 2 bases, with 6 bases between them. The V gene's germline CDR1 is MRHNA and CDR2 SNTAGT. There are 14 residues in the CDR3.

This rearrangement joins TRBV6-5 to TRBJ2-7; 9 nucleotides agree with TRBD1. The germline V gene has CDR1 MNHEY and CDR2 SVGAGI. V was pared by 4 bases and J by 7 bases, with 8 bases of the junction left unmatched. The CDR3 spans 14 residues. CDR3 protein: CASSSGTGRGEQYF. The DNA of the CDR3 is TGTGCCAGCAGTTCCGGGACAGGGAGAGGTGAGCAGTACTTC.

The chain couples TRBV7-6 to TRBJ2-7; 9 nucleotides line up with TRBD2. The CDR3 has 16 amino acids. Germline loops: CDR1 SGHVS, CDR2 FNYEAQ. V gave up 1 base and J gave up 0 bases; unmatched junction bases: 4. This CDR3 reads CASSLGGGGVSYEQYF. The DNA of the CDR3 is TGTGCCAGCAGCTTAGGTGGCGGGGGGGTCTCCTACGAGCAGTACTTC.

The chain couples TRBV6-5 to TRBJ1-1; D ambiguous. Germline V gene data show CDR1 as MNHEY and CDR2 as SVGAGI. With 8 bases removed from V and 0 bases from J, the gap between germline ends came to 13 bases. The CDR3 extends over 14 amino acids. The CDR3, as DNA: TGTGCCAGCCAATCGGAGATAATGAACACTGAAGCTTTCTTT. Translating gives CASQSEIMNTEAFF.

This chain connects TRBV29-1 to TRBJ1-2; D unresolved. Germline loops: CDR1 SQVTM, CDR2 ANQGSEA. There are 11 residues in the CDR3. V lost 6 bases and J 7 bases, leaving 12 bases between the germline ends. The CDR3 nucleotides are TGCAGCGTCGGAGTGGGTGGTGGCTACACCTTC. Amino acids: CSVGVGGGYTF.

The J gene is TRBJ1-2, the V gene TRBV6-6; the D is unclear. Germline CDR1 reads MNHNY; CDR2 reads SVGAGI (reference sequence). CDR3 length: 12 residues. V dropped 7 bases and J dropped 8 bases, with 14 bases sitting between them. The CDR3 reads CASKRSDGGYTF. DNA of the CDR3: TGTGCCAGCAAGAGGTCGGACGGCGGCTACACCTTC.

Only one count was recorded for this clone. This chain links TRBV9 with TRBJ1-2, with TRBD1 matching 8 bases. The V gene end was trimmed by 3 bases and the J gene end by 7 bases; junction bases not matched to a gene: 5. Germline CDR1 SGDLS, CDR2 YYNGEE. The CDR3 contains 13 residues. The CDR3: CASSDGQGRGYTF. CDR3 DNA sequence: TGTGCCAGCAGCGACGGACAGGGACGTGGCTACACCTTC.

CDR3 coding DNA: TGCGCCAGCAGCTCTGACAGCTTCTTTGAAGCTTTCTTT. This sequence encodes CASSSDSFFEAFF. This rearrangement joins TRBV5-1 to TRBJ1-1, with D perhaps matching TRBD1 (5 bases). This CDR3 has 13 amino acids. V lost 3 bases, J lost 7 bases, and 13 bases lay in between. CDR1 SGHRS and CDR2 YFSETQ come from the germline V gene.

J is TRBJ2-7 and V is TRBV6-5; no definite D call. This CDR3 has 15 amino acids. Germline V gene lookup returns CDR1 MNHEY and CDR2 SVGAGI. Trimming removed 0 bases at V and 3 bases at J, with 12 bases between. CDR3 residues: CASSYSGFGNYEQYF. CDR3 nucleotides: TGTGCCAGCAGTTACTCGGGCTTTGGGAACTACGAGCAGTACTTC.

The chain employs TRBV20-1 and TRBJ2-5, with D maybe TRBD1 (6 bases). Looked up from germline, CDR1 is DFQATT and CDR2 is SNEGSKA (reference sequence). The CDR3 consists of 11 residues. Trimming stripped 3 bases from V and 8 bases from J, with 10 bases between. CDR3 coding DNA: TGCAGTGCTAGGGACAGTAACACCCAGTACTTC. Translated, it gives CSARDSNTQYF.

V gene TRBV4-1 combines with J gene TRBJ1-1; tentative D call: TRBD1 (6 bases). Trimming stripped 5 bases from V and 5 bases from J, with 12 bases between. The germline gives CDR1 MGHRA, CDR2 YSYEKL. This CDR3 is built from 13 residues. CDR3 sequence reads: CASSARGTTEAFF. In DNA form, the CDR3 reads TGCGCCAGCAGCGCCAGGGGAACGACTGAAGCTTTCTTT.

The J gene is TRBJ2-7, the V gene TRBV4-2; 9 nucleotides match TRBD1. The CDR3 totals 16 residues. With 4 bases clipped from V and 4 bases from J, the junction kept 11 bases outside the gene matches. Germline V CDR1 and CDR2: LGHNA, YNFKEQ. The CDR3 sequence is CASSPPGRTGEYEQYF. The CDR3, as DNA: TGTGCCAGCAGCCCTCCAGGGCGGACAGGGGAATACGAGCAGTACTTC.

In this sample, this clone turned up once. The J gene is TRBJ1-2, the V gene TRBV6-4; the match to TRBD1 covers 10 bases. CDR1 is MRHNA, CDR2 SNTAGT, per germline. Unmatched junction bases numbered 6, after V lost 6 bases and J lost 8 bases. CDR3 length equals 13 residues. The CDR3 coding sequence is TGTGCCAGCAGCCTCGACAGGGGGCAAGGCTACACCTTC. Translated, it gives CASSLDRGQGYTF.

The rearrangement uses TRBV5-6 and TRBJ2-1; 11 nucleotides agree with TRBD2. Germline-derived CDR1 and CDR2 are SGHDT and YYEEEE. V was pared by 4 bases and J by 8 bases, with 5 bases of the junction left unmatched. The CDR3 is 14 amino acids. The CDR3 sequence: CASSLSGRADEQFF. In DNA, the CDR3 is TGTGCCAGCAGCCTTAGCGGGAGGGCAGATGAGCAGTTCTTC.